Listed below are T cell receptor beta chains from one sample, sequenced in a study of blood T cell repertoires in COVID-19. Assay used: immunoSEQ multiplex PCR; TCRdb lists only in-frame clones, some missing. The sample has tens of thousands of clones, about 80% seen once; the top ten hold approximately 10%. What was sequenced was peripheral blood. The receptors were sampled from a woman in her 70s with acute or convalescent COVID-19. CDR3s include the opening cysteine and the closing phenylalanine or tryptophan. A D gene is named only where the DNA matches it firmly. Size tells how often a clone was seen (once, few, many) or the class of an expanded clone, and some rows leave it out.

>NA|TRBD1|TRBV11-2|TRBJ2-7
CASSFGPGTGVYEQYF
TGTGCCAGCAGCTTCGGCCCCGGGACAGGGGTCTACGAGCAGTACTTC
>NA|TRBD2|TRBV28|TRBJ2-5
CASKGSGRGTQYF
TGTGCCAGCAAGGGTAGCGGGAGAGGGACCCAGTACTTC
>NA|NA|TRBV28|TRBJ1-5
CASSSRFRVWTQHF
TGTGCCAGCAGTTCGAGATTCAGGGTTTGGACCCAGCATTTT
>NA|NA|TRBV30|TRBJ1-2
CAWITPDRFRSGYTF
TGTGCCTGGATTACCCCCGACAGGTTCCGAAGTGGCTACACCTTC
>NA|NA|TRBV19|TRBJ1-5
CATGGYNQPQHF
TGTGCAACCGGCGGGTACAATCAGCCCCAGCATTTT
>few|TRBD1|TRBV4-3|TRBJ2-1
CASSQRPVGQTNYNEQFF
TGCGCCAGCAGCCAACGACCAGTGGGACAGACTAATTACAATGAGCAGTTCTTC
>NA|NA|TRBV3-1/TRBV3-2|TRBJ2-1
CASSPRRTSNGEQFF
TGTGCCAGCAGCCCCCGTAGGACTTCTAATGGGGAGCAGTTCTTC
>NA|NA|TRBV10-3|TRBJ1-5
CATGPGNGGQPQHF
TGTGCCACCGGCCCCGGGAATGGTGGCCAGCCCCAGCATTTT
>NA|TRBD1|TRBV14|TRBJ2-2
CASSQAGGNTGELFF
TGTGCCAGCAGCCAGGCAGGGGGCAACACCGGGGAGCTGTTTTTT
>NA|NA|TRBV7-8|TRBJ2-2
CASSLELAFTGELFF
TGTGCCAGCAGCTTAGAGCTAGCGTTCACCGGGGAGCTGTTTTTT
>NA|NA|TRBV6-1|TRBJ1-2
CASSEASRATNGYTF
TGTGCCAGCAGTGAAGCCAGCCGAGCGACGAATGGCTACACCTTC